Below are 13 T cell receptor beta chains sequenced from a single sample in a study of Graves' ophthalmopathy and Graves' hyperthyroidism. From RNA, the CDR3 regions of TCR beta chains were amplified and sequenced. The workflow started with a first-round RT-PCR run with HTBI primers and then moved on to a second-round multiplex PCR. MiXCR, applied by TCRdb to the multiplex PCR reads, yields one record per CDR3 protein. Of 200,000 to 250,000 distinct CDR3 sequences listed, around 45% were seen once; the top ten hold around half. Sequencing was carried out using peripheral blood. These receptors were taken from an adult man with Graves' ophthalmopathy.

CDR3 region: CASSYRGGTGEQFF. In DNA, the CDR3 is TGTGCCAGCAGCTACCGGGGGGGCACGGGTGAGCAGTTCTTC. The chain uses TRBV2 and TRBJ2-5; TRBD2 matches at 8 bases. The DNA end favors TRBJ2-1, so the J call may be wrong. The germline CDR1 and CDR2 sequences are SNHLY and FYNNEI. This CDR3 is 14 amino acids long.

The CDR3 loop is CASRPLGHGSDGGPNSSYEQYF. CDR3 DNA sequence: TGTGCCAGCAGACCCTTGGGCCATGGGAGCGACGGGGGACCCAACTCCTCCTACGAGCAGTACTTC. The rearrangement uses TRBV7-6 and TRBJ2-7, with D maybe TRBD2 (6 bases). CDR1 and CDR2 (germline): SGHVS, FNYEAQ. The V end lost 6 bases, the J end lost 0 bases, and 36 bases lay between the germline ends. CDR3 length: 22 residues.

The chain combines TRBV9 with TRBJ1-1, with a possible D match to TRBD1 (5 bases). From germline, CDR1 is SGDLS and CDR2 YYNGEE. The ends were cut back, 7 bases at V and 1 base at J, with 14 bases in the middle. The CDR3 runs to 14 residues. Written as DNA, the CDR3 is TGTGCCAGCGGCCACGGACACCAGAACACTGAAGCTTTCTTT. It encodes CASGHGHQNTEAFF.

The gene calls are TRBV24-1 and TRBJ1-3; no reliable D call. The ends were cut back, 7 bases at V and 0 bases at J, with 9 bases in the middle. The CDR3 is made up of 14 amino acids. Germline V gives CDR1 KGHDR, CDR2 SFDVKD. For the CDR3, the DNA is TGTGCCACCAGCGCCGGGGACTCTGGAAACACCATATATTTT. It codes for CATSAGDSGNTIYF.

With regard to this clonotype: A junction end diverges from the germline sequence, so it may reflect a read error. The chain is built from TRBV10-2 and TRBJ1-1; 7 positions agree with TRBD1. Germline CDR1 WSHSY, CDR2 SAAADI. The CDR3 is 15 amino acids. The CDR3 loop reads CASSYLGQLNTEAFF. CDR3 DNA sequence: TGTGCCAGCAGTTACTTGGGACAGTTGAACACTGAAGCTTTCTTT.

The rearrangement links TRBV9 to TRBJ2-6; 9 bases are a match to TRBD1. This CDR3 comprises 18 residues. V lost 4 bases and J lost 0; bases outside the gene matches: 8. The germline V gene has CDR1 SGDLS and CDR2 YYNGEE. DNA of the CDR3: TGTGCCAGCAGCTTAGGACAGGGGCTGCCCTCTGGGGCCAACGTCCTGACTTTC. Protein: CASSLGQGLPSGANVLTF.

The V gene is TRBV7-9, the J gene TRBJ2-2; no clear D. Germline CDR1 and CDR2: SEHNR and FQNEAQ (reference sequence). This CDR3 is built from 15 residues. The V and J ends lost 2 bases and 5 bases respectively, with 12 bases between them. CDR3 DNA: TGTGCCAGCAGCTTAATAGGCGGTGGAACCGGGGAGCTGTTTTTT. This codes for CASSLIGGGTGELFF.

In its sample, this clonotype was seen a few times. V is TRBV19 and J is TRBJ2-2; D is undetermined. V lost 4 bases and J 1 base, leaving 10 bases between the germline ends. The germline V gene encodes CDR1 LNHDA and CDR2 SQIVND (reference sequence). The CDR3 loop spans 15 amino acids. The chain's CDR3 is CASSKARQNTGELFF. Here the CDR3 DNA reads TGTGCCAGTAGTAAGGCCCGGCAGAACACCGGGGAGCTGTTTTTT.

For this clonotype: A much more abundant neighbour one base away suggests this may be a read error. V is TRBV10-3 and J is TRBJ1-6, with D hard to call. Per the germline V gene, CDR1 is ENHRY and CDR2 is SYGVKD. Trimming cost V 5 bases and J 9 bases, with 8 bases left between them. The CDR3 is made up of 12 amino acids. CDR3 residues: CAISLEGSPLHF. The CDR3, as DNA: TGTGCCATCAGTTTGGAGGGTTCACCCCTCCACTTT.

The J gene is TRBJ2-6, the V gene TRBV2, with a tentative D call TRBD2 (5 bases). The CDR3 sequence is 15 residues long. The germline V gene has CDR1 SNHLY and CDR2 FYNNEI. V lost 6 bases to trimming and J lost 2 bases, with 11 bases between them. CDR3 DNA sequence: TGTGCCAGCAGCGAGGGCCGCCCTGGGGCCAACGTCCTGACTTTC. Protein: CASSEGRPGANVLTF.

The genes are TRBV25-1 and TRBJ2-5; D remains ambiguous. The last part of the DNA fits TRBJ2-1 better; the J call may be wrong. The CDR3 sequence is 10 residues long. Germline V gene data show CDR1 as MGHDK and CDR2 as SYGVNS. The CDR3 nucleotides are TGTGCCAGCAGTGAAAATAAGCAGTTCTTC. This codes for CASSENKQFF.

The chain couples TRBV20-1 to TRBJ1-1; 7 positions match TRBD1. Per the germline V gene, CDR1 is DFQATT and CDR2 is SNEGSKA (reference sequence). CDR3 length: 13 amino acids. Trimming cost V 6 bases and J 1 base; bases outside gene matches: 5. The CDR3 DNA reads TGCAGTGCCCCGACAGGGTGGAACACTGAAGCTTTCTTT. It encodes CSAPTGWNTEAFF.

This clonotype was picked up a small number of times. This chain uses TRBV10-2 with TRBJ1-5; TRBD1 might be the D (5 bases). The germline CDR1 and CDR2 sequences are WSHSY and SAAADI. V dropped 7 bases and J dropped 7 bases, with 14 bases sitting between them. This CDR3 is 13 amino acids long. The CDR3 spells CASTWGGGQPQHF. CDR3 nucleotides: TGCGCCAGCACTTGGGGGGGGGGACAGCCCCAGCATTTT.